The sequence of this TCR beta chain was determined in a study of shared clonotypes between healthy human individuals. Background on the study: The people who gave samples were two women and three men aged 18 to 49.

Trimming took 0 bases from V and 3 from J, leaving 12 bases between them. This CDR3 has 15 amino acids. The V gene's germline CDR1 is MNHEY and CDR2 SVGAGI. With regard to this clone: The antigen remains unidentified.

Study-level results: Tissues were not sampled, only blood, and their repertoires likely differ.

Libraries were prepared by immunoSEQ multiplex PCR; TCRdb keeps only in-frame clonotypes and omits some of them. Among about 600,000 clones, 97% were seen once, and the ten largest hold roughly 0.05%. Sequenced input: naive CD4+ T cells sorted from blood. Subset of the sample: CD45RA+ positively selected. The sequence derives from a woman in her 30s in good health. The chain uses TRBV6-5 and TRBJ2-7, with D hard to call. CDR3 sequence (DNA): TGTGCCAGCAGTTACTCCACTGCCGAGCACTACGAGCAGTACTTC. This encodes CASSYSTAEHYEQYF.